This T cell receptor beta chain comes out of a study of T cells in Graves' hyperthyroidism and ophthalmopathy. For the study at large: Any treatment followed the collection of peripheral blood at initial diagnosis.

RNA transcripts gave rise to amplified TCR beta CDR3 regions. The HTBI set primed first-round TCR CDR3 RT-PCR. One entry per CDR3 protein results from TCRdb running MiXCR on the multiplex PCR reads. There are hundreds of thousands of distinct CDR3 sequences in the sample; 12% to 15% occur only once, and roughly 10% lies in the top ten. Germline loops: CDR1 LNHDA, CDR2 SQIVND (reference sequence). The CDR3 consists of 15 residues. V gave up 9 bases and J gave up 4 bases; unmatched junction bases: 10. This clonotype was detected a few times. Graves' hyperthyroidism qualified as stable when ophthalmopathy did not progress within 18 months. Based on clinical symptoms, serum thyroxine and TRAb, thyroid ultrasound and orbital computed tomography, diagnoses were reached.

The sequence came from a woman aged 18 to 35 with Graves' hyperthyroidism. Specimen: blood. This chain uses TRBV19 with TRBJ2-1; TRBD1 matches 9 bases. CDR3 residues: CASRIDRGVYNEQFF. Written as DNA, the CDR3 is TGTGCCAGCCGAATCGACAGGGGGGTTTACAATGAGCAGTTCTTC.